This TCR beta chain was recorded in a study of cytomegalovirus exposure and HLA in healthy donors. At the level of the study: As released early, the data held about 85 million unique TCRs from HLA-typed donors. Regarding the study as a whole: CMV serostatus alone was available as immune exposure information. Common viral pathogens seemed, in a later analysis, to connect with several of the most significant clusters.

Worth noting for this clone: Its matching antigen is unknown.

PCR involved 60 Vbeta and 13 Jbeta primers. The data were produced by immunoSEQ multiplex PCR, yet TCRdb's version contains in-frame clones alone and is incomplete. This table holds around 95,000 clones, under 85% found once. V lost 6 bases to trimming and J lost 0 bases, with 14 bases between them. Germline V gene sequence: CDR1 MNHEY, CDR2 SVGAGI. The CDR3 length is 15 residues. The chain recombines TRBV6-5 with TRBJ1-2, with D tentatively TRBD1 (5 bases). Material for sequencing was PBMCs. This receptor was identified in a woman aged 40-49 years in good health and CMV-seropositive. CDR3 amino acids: CASSKDSFANYGYTF. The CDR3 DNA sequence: TGTGCCAGCAGCAAAGACAGTTTTGCTAACTATGGCTACACCTTC.